This T cell receptor (beta chain) was identified during a study of T-cell memory formation after mild COVID-19. Study results and limitations: Clones contracting across day 15 to 85 had a balanced CD4/CD8 profile; later expanding clones leaned CD4+. Mostly located in CM and EM were contracting CD4+ clones, with contracting CD8+ clones located in EMRA.

Germline V gene sequence: CDR1 SNHLY, CDR2 FYNNEI. The CDR3 is 15 residues long. Trimming at V came to 6 bases and at J to 6 bases, leaving 9 bases not matched to a gene. About this clonotype: Its antigen remains unknown.

TCRdb called the 5' RACE reads again in MiXCR, with one record for every CDR3 protein. The sample shows about 310,000 distinct CDR3 sequences, around 19% of them seen only once. The chain uses TRBV2 and TRBJ2-7; 12 bases line up with TRBD2. Sequenced sample: PBMCs or a T cell subset sorted from them (not recorded which). The source of this sequence is a man between 18 and 35 years old who had mild COVID-19 (a few samples of this study predate the infection). Cell type and time point are not known. In DNA, the CDR3 is TGTGCCAGCAGGACTAGCGGGGGCCCTACCCTCGAGCAGTACTTC. It encodes CASRTSGGPTLEQYF.